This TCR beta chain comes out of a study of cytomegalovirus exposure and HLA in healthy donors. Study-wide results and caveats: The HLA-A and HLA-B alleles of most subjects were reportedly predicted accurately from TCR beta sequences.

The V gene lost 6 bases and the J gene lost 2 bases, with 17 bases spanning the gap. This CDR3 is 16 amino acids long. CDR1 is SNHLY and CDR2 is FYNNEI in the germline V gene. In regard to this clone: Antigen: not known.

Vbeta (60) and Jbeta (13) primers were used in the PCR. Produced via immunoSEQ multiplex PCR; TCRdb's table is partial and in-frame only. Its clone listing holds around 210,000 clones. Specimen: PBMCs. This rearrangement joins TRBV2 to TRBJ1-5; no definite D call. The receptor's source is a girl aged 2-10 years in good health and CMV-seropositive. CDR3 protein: CASSYIRGYGNQPQHF. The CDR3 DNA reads TGTGCCAGCAGCTATATTCGAGGATATGGCAATCAGCCCCAGCATTTT.